The 24 T cell receptor beta chains given below trace back to one sample, sequenced in a study of cytomegalovirus exposure and HLA in healthy donors. Primers included in the PCR were 60 Vbeta and 13 Jbeta primers. Here immunoSEQ multiplex PCR was the method, and the copy in TCRdb shows in-frame clones only, minus some. The sample shows 250,000 or so clones, 92% of them seen only once. The sequenced sample was PBMCs. The receptors here all came from a girl aged 2 to 9 in good health and CMV-seronegative.

V gene TRBV5-6 combines with J gene TRBJ2-2, with 7 positions matching TRBD2. Germline assignment: CDR1 SGHDT and CDR2 YYEEEE. The trim removed 2 bases at V and 2 bases at J, leaving 6 bases unmatched. This CDR3 region has 16 residues. The CDR3 loop reads CASSLPLAANTGELFF. Written as DNA, the CDR3 is TGTGCCAGCAGCTTACCCCTAGCGGCAAACACCGGGGAGCTGTTTTTT.

J is TRBJ2-3 and V is TRBV7-3; 8 nucleotides line up with TRBD2. Per the germline V gene, CDR1 is SGHTA and CDR2 is FQGTGA. The CDR3 extends over 15 amino acids. The J segment lost 4 bases and the V segment lost 6 bases, leaving 9 bases of the junction unmatched. The CDR3 sequence: CASRETSGGPDTQYF. The CDR3 DNA is TGTGCCAGCAGGGAAACTAGCGGCGGACCAGATACGCAGTATTTT.

The chain has TRBV7-2 and TRBJ2-7; 13 bases agree with TRBD2. Losses at the gene ends were 5 bases for V and 5 bases for J; bases not matched to a gene: 6. Per germline, CDR1 SGHTA and CDR2 FQGNSA. The CDR3 runs 15 residues. This CDR3 reads CASSPGGLAGDEQYF. The CDR3 nucleotides are TGTGCCAGCAGCCCGGGCGGACTAGCGGGAGACGAGCAGTACTTC.

The DNA of the CDR3 is TGTGCCAGCAGCAGTACGACAGGAGAGAATTCACCCCTCCACTTT. It specifies CASSSTTGENSPLHF. The J gene is TRBJ1-6, the V gene TRBV7-8; perhaps TRBD1 as D (6 bases). The CDR3 extends over 15 amino acids. The germline gives CDR1 SGHVS, CDR2 FQNEAQ. V shed 5 bases and J shed 7 bases, with 15 bases lying between them.

V and J are TRBV6-4 and TRBJ2-1; 13 bases match TRBD2. Germline CDR1 is MRHNA and CDR2 is SNTAGT. Germline trimming cut 5 bases from V and 5 bases from J; bases unmatched to any gene: 6. The CDR3 is 16 residues long. CDR3 nucleotides: TGTGCCAGCAGTATCGAACTAGCGGGAGGGAACAATGAGCAGTTCTTC. Its protein product is CASSIELAGGNNEQFF.

The chain recombines TRBV10-1 with TRBJ2-1; 10 bases are a match to TRBD2. Germline loops: CDR1 WNHNN, CDR2 SYGVQD (reference sequence). V dropped 11 bases and J dropped 0; count of bases not matched to a gene: 16. This CDR3 has 18 residues. The CDR3 DNA is TGCGCCCCAAGGGCATTAGCGGGAGGTCCTGACTCCTACAATGAGCAGTTCTTC. It codes for CAPRALAGGPDSYNEQFF.

The V call is TRBV30, the J call TRBJ1-1; D call uncertain. The CDR3 covers 14 residues. From germline, CDR1 is GTSNPN and CDR2 SVGIG (reference sequence). Trimming removed 0 bases from V and 4 bases from J, with 12 bases in between. The DNA for the CDR3 is TGTGCCTGGAGTGTACGTGGAGGGAGCACTGAAGCTTTCTTT. Translated: CAWSVRGGSTEAFF.

The chain carries TRBV27 and TRBJ2-3, with D uncertain. V dropped 5 bases and J dropped 1 base, with 7 bases sitting between them. Germline loops: CDR1 MNHEY, CDR2 SMNVEV (reference sequence). The CDR3 runs to 13 residues. CDR3 sequence (DNA): TGTGCCAGCAGTCTTATTGGCACAGATACGCAGTATTTT. This codes for CASSLIGTDTQYF.

The genes are TRBV11-3 and TRBJ2-3; 12 bases map to TRBD2. CDR3 length equals 17 residues. Germline CDR1 and CDR2: SGHNT and YENEEA. Trimming at V came to 5 bases and at J to 4 bases, leaving 10 bases not matched to a gene. The CDR3 region is CASSLTLAGGGSDTQYF. In nucleotides, the CDR3 is TGTGCCAGCAGCCTCACCCTAGCGGGAGGGGGCTCAGATACGCAGTATTTT.

With regard to this clone: Additional DNA sequences in this sample encode the identical CDR3. The V gene is TRBV18, the J gene TRBJ2-7; no firm D call. Germline CDR1 KGHSH, CDR2 LQKENI. Trimming removed 2 bases at V and 0 bases at J, with 5 bases between. The CDR3 has 13 residues. CDR3 residues: CASSPLSSYEQYF. CDR3 nucleotides: TGTGCCAGCTCACCATTGAGCTCCTACGAGCAGTACTTC.

The chain recombines TRBV5-6 with TRBJ1-2; D ambiguous. CDR3 length: 16 amino acids. Germline CDR1 and CDR2: SGHDT and YYEEEE. Trimming took off 1 base at V and 4 bases at J, with 17 bases between the two ends. The DNA for the CDR3 is TGTGCCAGCAGCTTGTTAGCGTCAGGAGCTATCTATGGCTACACCTTC. It specifies CASSLLASGAIYGYTF.

The chain links TRBV9 to TRBJ2-2, with 10 bases lining up with TRBD2. There are 15 residues in the CDR3. V was pared by 3 bases and J by 4 bases, with 3 bases of the junction left unmatched. Per the germline V gene, CDR1 is SGDLS and CDR2 is YYNGEE. The CDR3 DNA is TGTGCCAGCAGCGCAGCGGGGGGGCCCACCGGGGAGCTGTTTTTT. This gives the protein CASSAAGGPTGELFF.

V and J are TRBV18 and TRBJ1-5; D gene ambiguous. The V end was cut by 3 bases, the J end by 3 bases, with 9 bases between. CDR1 and CDR2 from the germline V gene are KGHSH and LQKENI. The CDR3 runs 14 residues. The CDR3 loop reads CASSPFGNNQPQHF. CDR3 coding DNA: TGTGCCAGCTCACCCTTCGGGAACAATCAGCCCCAGCATTTT.

The chain employs TRBV2 and TRBJ1-6, with D possibly TRBD1 on 5 matching bases. There are 15 residues in the CDR3. V lost 6 bases, J lost 7 bases, and 16 bases lay in between. The germline V gene encodes CDR1 SNHLY and CDR2 FYNNEI. CDR3: CASRPGRLGNSPLHF. The CDR3 coding sequence is TGTGCCAGCAGACCAGGGAGGTTAGGGAATTCACCCCTCCACTTT.

The rearrangement uses TRBV19 and TRBJ2-7, with D possibly TRBD2 on 5 matching bases. There are 12 residues in the CDR3. Germline V gives CDR1 LNHDA, CDR2 SQIVND (reference sequence). Trimming stripped 8 bases from V and 2 bases from J, with 10 bases between. Written as DNA, the CDR3 is TGTGCCAGTCGTGGAGGTACCTACGAGCAGTACTTC. Translation gives CASRGGTYEQYF.

The gene calls are TRBV10-1 and TRBJ2-7; D gene unclear. V was cut by 5 bases and J by 5 bases, with 13 bases left in between. Germline CDR1 WNHNN, CDR2 SYGVQD (reference sequence). The CDR3 has 13 amino acids. The CDR3 nucleotides read TGCGCCAGCAGTCCAACCCTAGTAGACGAGCAGTACTTC. As protein: CASSPTLVDEQYF.

The chain couples TRBV5-1 to TRBJ2-5, with TRBD2 as a possible D gene (6 bases). The DNA end is a closer match to TRBJ2-7, so the J assignment may be wrong. Germline V gene data show CDR1 as SGHRS and CDR2 as YFSETQ. This CDR3 spans 15 amino acids. The CDR3 region is CASSFLAERPYEQYF. The CDR3, as DNA: TGCGCCAGCAGCTTTTTAGCGGAACGTCCCTACGAGCAGTACTTC.

The chain employs TRBV14 and TRBJ1-2; weak D call: TRBD1 (6 bases). The CDR3 is 14 residues long. Trimming pared 5 bases from V and 8 bases from J, leaving 18 bases between. Germline values: CDR1 SGHDN, CDR2 FVKESK. The CDR3 loop is CASSGRQGLEGYTF. CDR3 bases: TGTGCCAGCAGCGGCAGGCAGGGGTTAGAAGGCTACACCTTC.

The chain joins TRBV10-3 to TRBJ2-7; no reliable D call. The germline gives CDR1 ENHRY, CDR2 SYGVKD. The CDR3 consists of 13 residues. Trimming pared 4 bases from V and 0 bases from J, leaving 7 bases between. CDR3 loop: CAISGGNSYEQYF. In DNA, the CDR3 is TGTGCCATCAGTGGTGGCAACTCCTACGAGCAGTACTTC.

With respect to this clone: At one of its ends the junction is not consistent with the germline gene, which may arise from a read error. J is TRBJ1-2 and V is TRBV4-1, with D possibly matching TRBD1 (6 bases). The germline CDR1 and CDR2 sequences are MGHRA and YSYEKL. This CDR3 has 14 residues. This CDR3 reads CASSQDRGNYGYAF. CDR3 DNA: TGCGCCAGCAGCCAAGACAGGGGCAACTATGGCTACGCCTTC.

V gene TRBV10-3 combines with J gene TRBJ1-5; D call uncertain. The CDR3 contains 17 residues. CDR1 is ENHRY and CDR2 is SYGVKD in the germline V gene. Trimming took 0 bases from V and 5 from J, leaving 17 bases between them. The CDR3 protein is CAISESDSSGGHQPQHF. In nucleotides, the CDR3 is TGTGCCATCAGTGAGTCGGATTCTTCGGGAGGGCATCAGCCCCAGCATTTT.

The chain combines TRBV27 with TRBJ2-1, with a possible D match to TRBD2 (6 bases). Germline lookup yields CDR1 MNHEY and CDR2 SMNVEV (reference sequence). Trimming took off 1 base at V and 4 bases at J, with 14 bases between the two ends. The CDR3 has 16 amino acids. The CDR3 sequence is CASSLLVPEGYNEQFF. For the CDR3, the DNA is TGTGCCAGCAGTTTATTGGTTCCGGAGGGTTACAATGAGCAGTTCTTC.

The chain employs TRBV5-6 and TRBJ1-5; 8 bases match TRBD1. This CDR3 has 17 amino acids. Germline CDR1 and CDR2: SGHDT and YYEEEE. V trimming: 0 bases; J trimming: 1 base; junction bases outside the gene matches: 6. In DNA, the CDR3 is TGTGCCAGCAGCTTGGAGGCAGGGGGCCTCAGCAATCAGCCCCAGCATTTT. This translates into CASSLEAGGLSNQPQHF. Looking up the rest from reference TRBV5-6 and TRBJ1-5 gives the full variable domain: DAGVTQSPTHLIKTRGQQVTLRCSPKSGHDTVSWYQQALGQGPQFIFQYYEEEERQRGNFPDRFSGHQFPNYSSELNVNALLLGDSALYLCASSLEAGGLSNQPQHFGDGTRLSIL.

CDR3 DNA: TGTGCCAGCAGCAAAGGACAGGGGAACACTGAAGCTTTCTTT. It codes for CASSKGQGNTEAFF. The chain links TRBV7-9 to TRBJ1-1; 8 positions agree with TRBD1. The germline CDR1 and CDR2 sequences are SEHNR and FQNEAQ (reference sequence). The CDR3 runs 14 residues. V gave up 5 bases and J gave up 1 base; unmatched junction bases: 3. Looking up the rest from reference TRBV7-9 and TRBJ1-1 gives the full variable domain: DTGVSQNPRHKITKRGQNVTFRCDPISEHNRLYWYRQTLGQGPEFLTYFQNEAQLEKSRLLSDRFSAERPKGSFSTLEIQRTEQGDSAMYLCASSKGQGNTEAFFGQGTRLTVV.